The clone carrying this T cell receptor beta chain was seen at least ten times. None of the patients had undergone any treatment ahead of thyroid surgery. V was cut by 6 bases and J by 5 bases, with 13 bases left in between. This CDR3 has 13 residues. CDR1 is SGHDN and CDR2 is FVKESK in the germline V gene. This record belongs to a study of metastatic and nonmetastatic thyroid tumors. TCRdb recomputed clones from the PCR reads via MiXCR. The data show roughly 7,400 clones, with around 19% seen just once and over 7.5% held by the top ten. This clonotype was sampled from a female donor with papillary thyroid cancer or a benign thyroid nodule (not recorded which). Some clones in this sample may be carry-over from other donors' samples. Input material: adjacent normal tissue. V gene TRBV14 combines with J gene TRBJ2-5, with D possibly being TRBD1 (6 bases). In nucleotides, the CDR3 is TGTGCCAGCAGGCACAGGGAACAGGAGACCCAGTACTTC. Its translation: CASRHREQETQYF. Looking up the rest from reference TRBV14 and TRBJ2-5 gives the full variable domain: EAGVTQFPSHSVIEKGQTVTLRCDPISGHDNLYWYRRVMGKEIKFLLHFVKESKQDESGMPNNRFLAERTGGTYSTLKVQPAELEDSGVYFCASRHREQETQYFGPGTRLLVL.